This TCR beta chain was retrieved from a study of post-analysis software for immune sequencing data. Findings of the study overall: Those with multiple sclerosis, the patient group, showed significantly lower normalized Chao1 diversity than controls. With F measure, samples from one preparation batch clustered together strongly.

This clonotype came up many times. What it recognizes is unknown. Built from TCR beta cDNA, the libraries had unique molecular identifiers in them. MiXCR, run by TCRdb on the PCR reads, gives a single entry per CDR3 protein. The sample comprises around 200,000 distinct CDR3 sequences, about 30% of which are singletons, and around 3.7% rests with the top ten. The source is a girl aged 2-17 years with multiple sclerosis. Sequenced sample: blood.

CDR3 nucleotide sequence: TGCAGCGTTGAAGATACAGGCGACGGGGCCAACGTCCTGACTTTC. Amino acids: CSVEDTGDGANVLTF. The chain uses TRBV29-1 and TRBJ2-6; maybe TRBD1 (5 bases). This CDR3 has 15 amino acids. The V end lost 0 bases, the J end lost 4 bases, and 10 bases lay between the germline ends. CDR1 is SQVTM and CDR2 is ANQGSEA in the germline V gene.